One and the same sample provided the 26 T cell receptor beta chains below, sequenced in a study of CD8+ T cells in alopecia areata. The treatment denotes: oral pan-JAK inhibitor, 5-10 mg twice daily. Extraction and reverse transcription of RNA yielded cDNA as the sequencing template. The table came from immunoSEQ multiplex PCR; TCRdb's copy has only in-frame clones and leaves some out. Altogether 150,000 to 200,000 clones are present, approximately 67% being singletons, with the ten largest covering approximately 1.3%. The sample here was CD4+ T cells sorted from blood, taken between weeks 47 and 50, from a patient treated with tofacitinib. The receptors were sampled from a human donor with alopecia areata.

V and J are TRBV19 and TRBJ2-3; 10 nucleotides align to TRBD2. Per germline, CDR1 LNHDA and CDR2 SQIVND (reference sequence). The CDR3 has 15 residues. Germline trimming cut 6 bases from V and 5 bases from J; bases unmatched to any gene: 8. The CDR3, as DNA: TGTGCCAGTAGGAGTGTTAGCGGGGGGATAGATACGCAGTATTTT. Translating gives CASRSVSGGIDTQYF.

The chain carries TRBV10-1 and TRBJ2-3, with 8 nucleotides matching TRBD2. CDR1 and CDR2 (germline): WNHNN, SYGVQD (reference sequence). The CDR3 covers 14 residues. The trim removed 3 bases at V and 2 bases at J, leaving 1 base unmatched. This CDR3 reads CASSEAGVTDTQYF. The CDR3 DNA reads TGCGCCAGCAGTGAAGCGGGGGTCACAGATACGCAGTATTTT.

V and J are TRBV29-1 and TRBJ1-2; D might be TRBD1 (5 bases). This CDR3 spans 13 amino acids. The V gene lost 6 bases and the J gene lost 1 base, with 12 bases spanning the gap. Germline assignment: CDR1 SQVTM and CDR2 ANQGSEA. The CDR3 DNA reads TGCAGCGTCGCTTCGCAGGGTAACTATGGCTACACCTTC. Protein: CSVASQGNYGYTF.

This clone came up a few times. DNA for the CDR3: TGTGCCTGGAGTGTTGGGCCAATGGCATCTAATGAAAAACTGTTTTTT. It yields the protein CAWSVGPMASNEKLFF. The rearrangement links TRBV30 to TRBJ1-4; D remains unclear. The germline V gene has CDR1 GTSNPN and CDR2 SVGIG (reference sequence). V gave up 0 bases and J gave up 3 bases, with 14 bases separating them. There are 16 residues in the CDR3.

The V gene is TRBV7-8, the J gene TRBJ2-3; no clear D. This CDR3 spans 16 amino acids. Trimming took 2 bases from V and 1 from J, leaving 13 bases between them. From germline, CDR1 is SGHVS and CDR2 FQNEAQ. The DNA of the CDR3 is TGTGCCAGCAGCTTATTAGCCTTGGCGGGCACAGATACGCAGTATTTT. As protein: CASSLLALAGTDTQYF. The full variable domain, its missing parts supplied by reference TRBV7-8 and TRBJ2-3, is GAGVSQSPRYKVAKRGQDVALRCDPISGHVSLFWYQQALGQGPEFLTYFQNEAQLDKSGLPSDRFFAERPEGSVSTLKIQRTQQEDSAVYLCASSLLALAGTDTQYFGPGTRLTVL.

The J gene is TRBJ1-6, the V gene TRBV30; D is unclear. V dropped 1 base and J dropped 9 bases, with 7 bases sitting between them. This CDR3 contains 12 residues. Germline V gene data show CDR1 as GTSNPN and CDR2 as SVGIG (reference sequence). CDR3: CAWSGIGSPLHF. The CDR3 DNA sequence: TGTGCCTGGAGTGGGATAGGTTCACCCCTCCACTTT.

This clone turned up a few times. V usage is TRBV7-8 and J usage is TRBJ1-1; D perhaps matches TRBD1 (6 bases). CDR1 is SGHVS and CDR2 is FQNEAQ in the germline V gene. The V and J ends lost 0 bases and 6 bases respectively, with 14 bases between them. This CDR3 region has 15 residues. The CDR3 nucleotides are TGTGCCAGCAGCTTAGCGAAAGGGGGGAGGGCTGAAGCTTTCTTT. This translates into CASSLAKGGRAEAFF.

V gene TRBV5-1 combines with J gene TRBJ2-7, with TRBD1 identical over 7 bases. The CDR3 length is 15 residues. Germline CDR1 is SGHRS and CDR2 is YFSETQ. Unmatched junction bases numbered 13, after V lost 3 bases and J lost 7 bases. In nucleotides, the CDR3 is TGCGCCAGCAGCTCCGGCGACAGGGCAATGCTTGAGCAGTACTTC. This sequence encodes CASSSGDRAMLEQYF.

The chain combines TRBV6-6 with TRBJ2-2; D unresolved. Germline values: CDR1 MNHNY, CDR2 SVGAGI (reference sequence). The CDR3 is 13 residues long. Trimming cost V 0 bases and J 1 base, with 0 bases left between them. Written as DNA, the CDR3 is TGTGCCAGCAGTTACTCGAACACCGGGGAGCTGTTTTTT. This gives the protein CASSYSNTGELFF.

J is TRBJ2-5 and V is TRBV29-1, with 12 bases fitting TRBD2. The germline gives CDR1 SQVTM, CDR2 ANQGSEA. CDR3 length: 16 residues. With 5 bases clipped from V and 4 bases from J, the junction kept 11 bases outside the gene matches. CDR3 sequence: CSVKPRLAGEGETQYF. The CDR3 DNA follows: TGCAGCGTTAAACCTCGACTAGCGGGGGAGGGAGAGACCCAGTACTTC.

This chain connects TRBV30 to TRBJ2-3; D not resolved. Trimming took 3 bases from V and 5 from J, leaving 18 bases between them. This CDR3 is 15 amino acids long. The germline CDR1 and CDR2 sequences are GTSNPN and SVGIG (reference sequence). This chain's CDR3 is CAWRRVLNKIDTQYF. The CDR3 region has the DNA TGTGCCTGGAGACGGGTGCTCAATAAAATAGATACGCAGTATTTT.

The chain recombines TRBV9 with TRBJ2-2, with D unresolved. The CDR3 contains 17 residues. The germline CDR1 and CDR2 sequences are SGDLS and YYNGEE. V was cut by 4 bases and J by 1 base, with 17 bases left in between. The CDR3 sequence is CASSFTVGRLNTGELFF. DNA for the CDR3: TGTGCCAGCAGCTTCACCGTAGGACGGCTGAACACCGGGGAGCTGTTTTTT.

This chain uses TRBV29-1 with TRBJ2-5, with D possibly TRBD1 on 6 matching bases. V dropped 4 bases and J dropped 10 bases, with 10 bases sitting between them. CDR3 length: 10 residues. From germline, CDR1 is SQVTM and CDR2 ANQGSEA. The CDR3 region is CSVGEGVQYF. The CDR3 DNA follows: TGCAGCGTTGGTGAGGGGGTCCAGTACTTC.

V gene TRBV29-1 combines with J gene TRBJ1-6, with 7 bases identical to TRBD1. Germline V CDR1 and CDR2: SQVTM, ANQGSEA. The V gene end was trimmed by 5 bases and the J gene end by 7 bases; junction bases not matched to a gene: 14. This CDR3 is built from 16 residues. The CDR3 region is CSVSTGAGGTNSPLHF. The CDR3 coding sequence is TGCAGCGTTTCTACTGGGGCAGGGGGAACAAATTCACCCCTCCACTTT.

The gene calls are TRBV11-1 and TRBJ1-6; D gene ambiguous. The CDR3 runs 13 residues. Germline V gene sequence: CDR1 SGHAT, CDR2 FQDESV (reference sequence). V was cut by 6 bases and J by 8 bases, with 11 bases left in between. This CDR3 reads CASSREMDSPLHF. The CDR3 bases are TGTGCCAGCAGTCGAGAGATGGATTCACCCCTCCACTTT.

This clone showed up just a few times. The V and J genes are TRBV7-9 and TRBJ2-3, with D perhaps matching TRBD2 (6 bases). Deletions cut 4 bases from V and 4 bases from J, with 12 bases between. Looked up from germline, CDR1 is SEHNR and CDR2 is FQNEAQ (reference sequence). CDR3 length: 14 amino acids. CDR3 loop: CASSSGVGADTQYF. CDR3 coding DNA: TGTGCCAGCAGCTCGGGGGTTGGGGCAGATACGCAGTATTTT.

The chain recombines TRBV7-6 with TRBJ2-3; 11 nucleotides line up with TRBD2. CDR3 length: 16 residues. Trimming cost V 5 bases and J 5 bases; bases outside gene matches: 9. Germline loops: CDR1 SGHVS, CDR2 FNYEAQ. Here the CDR3 reads CASSAKLAGERDTQYF. CDR3 in DNA: TGTGCCAGCAGCGCCAAACTAGCGGGGGAGAGAGATACGCAGTATTTT. Filled out from reference TRBV7-6 and TRBJ2-3, the complete variable domain reads GAGVSQSPRYKVTKRGQDVALRCDPISGHVSLYWYRQALGQGPEFLTYFNYEAQQDKSGLPNDRFSAERPEGSISTLTIQRTEQRDSAMYRCASSAKLAGERDTQYFGPGTRLTVL.

The V gene is TRBV30, the J gene TRBJ2-1; 8 nucleotides line up with TRBD1. The length of the CDR3 is 14 residues. Trimming removed 2 bases from V and 5 bases from J; junction bases left unmatched: 5. Germline V lookup: CDR1 GTSNPN, CDR2 SVGIG (reference sequence). The CDR3 spells CAWSPGQVNNEQFF. The CDR3 coding sequence is TGTGCCTGGAGTCCGGGACAGGTTAACAATGAGCAGTTCTTC.

The rearrangement links TRBV2 to TRBJ1-5; 7 bases fit TRBD1. Germline V lookup: CDR1 SNHLY, CDR2 FYNNEI. The CDR3 covers 14 residues. Trimming removed 6 bases from V and 7 bases from J; junction bases left unmatched: 9. The CDR3 here is CASSERTGGQPQHF. CDR3 nucleotides: TGTGCCAGCAGCGAAAGGACAGGCGGCCAGCCCCAGCATTTT.

V is TRBV5-1 and J is TRBJ2-7; D gene ambiguous. The CDR3 has 12 amino acids. Germline V lookup: CDR1 SGHRS, CDR2 YFSETQ. Trimming cost V 2 bases and J 6 bases, with 9 bases left between them. DNA of the CDR3: TGCGCCAGCAGCTTTGTGGACGCCGAGCAGTACTTC. Protein sequence: CASSFVDAEQYF.

The chain uses TRBV6-4 and TRBJ1-6; D is unclear. The CDR3 runs to 15 residues. Trimming cost V 6 bases and J 4 bases, with 13 bases left between them. The germline V gene encodes CDR1 MRHNA and CDR2 SNTAGT. The CDR3 sequence: CASSPRPDYNSPLHF. CDR3 bases: TGTGCCAGCAGCCCTCGCCCAGATTATAATTCACCCCTCCACTTT.

The J gene is TRBJ2-7, the V gene TRBV5-1, with no clear D. This CDR3 comprises 14 residues. Trimming left V 4 bases short and J 6 bases short, with 17 bases between. Germline V CDR1 and CDR2: SGHRS, YFSETQ. Written as DNA, the CDR3 is TGCGCCAGCAGCCCGTATGGAACCTCCGTCGAGCAGTACTTC. Protein sequence: CASSPYGTSVEQYF. Looking up the rest from reference TRBV5-1 and TRBJ2-7 gives the full variable domain: KAGVTQTPRYLIKTRGQQVTLSCSPISGHRSVSWYQQTPGQGLQFLFEYFSETQRNKGNFPGRFSGRQFSNSRSEMNVSTLELGDSALYLCASSPYGTSVEQYFGPGTRLTVT.

This clone was observed once. In DNA, the CDR3 is TGTGCCAGCAGTCCAAAGACTAGCGGGGAACTGGAGACCCAGTACTTC. It yields the protein CASSPKTSGELETQYF. V and J are TRBV27 and TRBJ2-5, with 11 positions matching TRBD2. V trimming: 5 bases; J trimming: 5 bases; junction bases outside the gene matches: 10. Germline V gene lookup returns CDR1 MNHEY and CDR2 SMNVEV (reference sequence). The CDR3 sequence is 16 residues long.

The chain combines TRBV5-1 with TRBJ2-2, with TRBD1 identical over 7 bases. This CDR3 comprises 15 residues. The germline gives CDR1 SGHRS, CDR2 YFSETQ. The trim removed 2 bases at V and 4 bases at J, leaving 5 bases unmatched. The CDR3 sequence is CASSLQGRSTGELFF. The CDR3 DNA reads TGCGCCAGCAGCTTACAGGGGAGAAGCACCGGGGAGCTGTTTTTT.

This clone was counted a few times. The chain couples TRBV2 to TRBJ1-1; no clear D gene. The V end was cut by 5 bases, the J end by 1 base, with 11 bases between. Germline-derived CDR1 and CDR2 are SNHLY and FYNNEI. The CDR3 is made up of 14 amino acids. CDR3: CASSYDKGNTEAFF. CDR3 bases: TGTGCCAGCAGTTACGACAAAGGGAACACTGAAGCTTTCTTT.

This clone has a single count. The chain carries TRBV6-5 and TRBJ1-4; 7 bases are a match to TRBD1. CDR1 and CDR2 (germline): MNHEY, SVGAGI. This CDR3 comprises 14 residues. Trimming cost V 4 bases and J 3 bases; bases outside gene matches: 2. The CDR3: CASSFGTANEKLFF. As DNA, the CDR3 is TGTGCCAGCAGTTTCGGGACAGCTAATGAAAAACTGTTTTTT.